These 26 T cell receptor beta chains originate from one sample sequenced in a study of blood T cell repertoires in COVID-19. The repertoire was sequenced with immunoSEQ multiplex PCR; TCRdb's copy has only in-frame clones and lacks some. The sample contains almost 250,000 clones, roughly 86% of which appear only once. Specimen: peripheral blood. These receptors all stem from a woman aged 60 to 75 who had recovered from COVID-19.

V usage is TRBV9 and J usage is TRBJ2-7, with D possibly being TRBD1 (6 bases). Germline V CDR1 and CDR2: SGDLS, YYNGEE. V lost 7 bases and J 0 bases, leaving 17 bases between the germline ends. The CDR3 runs 15 residues. The CDR3 DNA sequence: TGTGCCAGCTCATCCGGGACAAGCCTCTCCTACGAGCAGTACTTC. Its protein is CASSSGTSLSYEQYF.

The V and J genes are TRBV5-6 and TRBJ1-5, with TRBD1 as a possible D gene (6 bases). Per the germline V gene, CDR1 is SGHDT and CDR2 is YYEEEE. The CDR3 runs to 16 residues. V lost 1 base to trimming and J lost 5 bases, with 16 bases between them. CDR3 in amino acids: CASSLFVSGADQPQHF. As DNA, the CDR3 is TGTGCCAGCAGCTTGTTTGTCTCAGGGGCGGATCAGCCCCAGCATTTT. Together with reference TRBV5-6 and TRBJ1-5, the CDR3 gives the full variable domain: DAGVTQSPTHLIKTRGQQVTLRCSPKSGHDTVSWYQQALGQGPQFIFQYYEEEERQRGNFPDRFSGHQFPNYSSELNVNALLLGDSALYLCASSLFVSGADQPQHFGDGTRLSIL.

This rearrangement joins TRBV15 to TRBJ2-7; the D gene is possibly TRBD1 (6 bases). The CDR3 is 17 residues long. Trimming pared 1 base from V and 0 bases from J, leaving 16 bases between. The V gene's germline CDR1 is LNHNV and CDR2 YYDKDF (reference sequence). The CDR3, as DNA: TGTGCCACCAGCAGAGGCCCGACAGGTTTTTCCTCCTACGAGCAGTACTTC. This encodes CATSRGPTGFSSYEQYF.

The chain links TRBV2 to TRBJ2-1; 7 nucleotides line up with TRBD1. CDR1 is SNHLY, CDR2 FYNNEI, per germline. The CDR3 length is 15 residues. The trim removed 6 bases at V and 0 bases at J, leaving 5 bases unmatched. The CDR3 DNA sequence: TGTGCCAGCAGGAGACAGGGCAGCTCCTACAATGAGCAGTTCTTC. Its translation: CASRRQGSSYNEQFF.

The chain has TRBV11-2 and TRBJ2-7; D may be TRBD2 (5 bases). The germline gives CDR1 SGHAT, CDR2 FQNNGV. This CDR3 is built from 15 residues. V gave up 0 bases and J gave up 6 bases, with 15 bases separating them. CDR3 residues: CASSLDLSNRGEQYF. The CDR3 DNA is TGTGCCAGCAGCTTAGATCTGTCCAACCGGGGCGAGCAGTACTTC.

The chain recombines TRBV7-3 with TRBJ2-5, with TRBD2 matching 15 bases. With 5 bases clipped from V and 5 bases from J, the junction kept 12 bases outside the gene matches. CDR1 and CDR2 from the germline V gene are SGHTA and FQGTGA. The CDR3 loop spans 18 amino acids. The CDR3 is CASSPGLAGGSGFETQYF. CDR3 nucleotides: TGTGCCAGCAGCCCCGGACTAGCGGGGGGGTCGGGGTTCGAGACCCAGTACTTC.

The J gene is TRBJ1-2, the V gene TRBV25-1; D unclear. The CDR3 contains 14 residues. Trimming shortened V by 2 bases and J by 2 bases, and 9 bases separated the two germline ends. Germline V lookup: CDR1 MGHDK, CDR2 SYGVNS. The CDR3 DNA is TGTGCCAGCAGTGAAGCGCCGGGAAACTATGGCTACACCTTC. It codes for CASSEAPGNYGYTF.

This sequence joins TRBV19 and TRBJ2-7, with TRBD1 as a possible D gene (6 bases). CDR3 length: 13 amino acids. Germline loops: CDR1 LNHDA, CDR2 SQIVND (reference sequence). V was trimmed by 9 bases and J by 4 bases, leaving 16 bases between them. CDR3 sequence: CASVGAGTYEQYF. The CDR3 DNA reads TGTGCCAGCGTGGGGGCAGGGACATACGAGCAGTACTTC.

This clone was seen just once. V gene TRBV28 combines with J gene TRBJ1-5; 7 bases line up with TRBD1. The CDR3 has 15 residues. Per germline, CDR1 MDHEN and CDR2 SYDVKM. The junction had 9 bases not matched to a gene; V was cut back by 7 bases and J by 3 bases. The DNA of the CDR3 is TGTGCCAGCATCCATACCGGGACAGTCAATCAGCCCCAGCATTTT. Translation: CASIHTGTVNQPQHF.

This sequence joins TRBV9 and TRBJ1-6; possibly TRBD1 for D (6 bases). The V gene lost 0 bases and the J gene lost 9 bases, with 13 bases spanning the gap. The CDR3 sequence is 15 residues long. The germline V gene has CDR1 SGDLS and CDR2 YYNGEE. The CDR3 DNA reads TGTGCCAGCAGCGTAGGACAGGTTGGACGTTCACCCCTCCACTTT. Its translation: CASSVGQVGRSPLHF.

The chain is built from TRBV10-3 and TRBJ2-3; 13 positions agree with TRBD2. Germline CDR1 is ENHRY and CDR2 is SYGVKD. This CDR3 region has 16 residues. J was trimmed by 4 bases and V by 7 bases; bases with no gene match: 8. CDR3 coding DNA: TGTGCCATCACTGGACCGGGACTAGCGGGGCCAGATACGCAGTATTTT. Its translation is CAITGPGLAGPDTQYF.

The chain couples TRBV28 to TRBJ1-2, with D unclear. Germline values: CDR1 MDHEN, CDR2 SYDVKM. The ends were cut back, 6 bases at V and 4 bases at J, with 18 bases in the middle. The length of the CDR3 is 15 residues. The CDR3 loop reads CASSRGYQTIYGYTF. Written as DNA, the CDR3 is TGTGCCAGCAGCCGAGGGTATCAAACCATCTATGGCTACACCTTC.

V is TRBV28 and J is TRBJ1-2, with a possible D match to TRBD1 (5 bases). The CDR3 runs 16 residues. The V gene's germline CDR1 is MDHEN and CDR2 SYDVKM. V lost 7 bases and J lost 3, with 21 bases in between. CDR3 protein: CASTRARGSVDYGYTF. The CDR3 DNA is TGTGCCAGCACTCGAGCGCGGGGGTCCGTAGACTATGGCTACACCTTC.

The V call is TRBV7-2, the J call TRBJ2-3, with D unresolved. CDR1 is SGHTA, CDR2 FQGNSA, per germline. V lost 1 base, J lost 4 bases, and 18 bases lay in between. This CDR3 contains 17 residues. The CDR3 is CASSLGRVSLSADTQYF. The CDR3 nucleotides are TGTGCCAGCAGCTTAGGACGGGTTTCTCTTTCCGCAGATACGCAGTATTTT.

The rearrangement links TRBV7-9 to TRBJ1-2; perhaps TRBD1 as D (6 bases). Germline assignment: CDR1 SEHNR and CDR2 FQNEAQ (reference sequence). The germline V and J ends were trimmed by 0 bases and 7 bases, with 9 bases remaining between them. This CDR3 is built from 13 residues. The CDR3 spells CASSLAGAVGYTF. The CDR3 bases are TGTGCCAGCAGCTTAGCGGGGGCGGTTGGCTACACCTTC.

This clone was counted a few times. The chain couples TRBV15 to TRBJ1-1; D gene uncertain. This CDR3 has 16 residues. V lost 1 base, J lost 3 bases, and 15 bases lay in between. From germline, CDR1 is LNHNV and CDR2 YYDKDF (reference sequence). CDR3 sequence reads: CATSRGQRGLDTEAFF. The CDR3 DNA follows: TGTGCCACCAGCAGAGGTCAGAGAGGGTTGGACACTGAAGCTTTCTTT.

This sequence joins TRBV7-3 and TRBJ1-1; D possibly corresponds to TRBD1 (5 bases). In germline, CDR1 is SGHTA, CDR2 FQGTGA. The V gene lost 5 bases and the J gene lost 7 bases, with 11 bases spanning the gap. The CDR3 is made up of 12 amino acids. The CDR3 spells CASSPLGGEAFF. DNA of the CDR3: TGTGCCAGCAGCCCCCTGGGGGGTGAAGCTTTCTTT. The whole variable domain, filled in from reference TRBV7-3 and TRBJ1-1, reads GAGVSQTPSNKVTEKGKYVELRCDPISGHTALYWYRQSLGQGPEFLIYFQGTGAADDSGLPNDRFFAVRPEGSVSTLKIQRTERGDSAVYLCASSPLGGEAFFGQGTRLTVV.

The chain recombines TRBV7-8 with TRBJ1-1; D unclear. The CDR3 loop spans 13 amino acids. The germline gives CDR1 SGHVS, CDR2 FQNEAQ. V dropped 5 bases and J dropped 3 bases, with 10 bases sitting between them. The chain's CDR3 is CASSPGVDTEAFF. The CDR3 DNA reads as TGTGCCAGCAGCCCGGGTGTAGACACTGAAGCTTTCTTT.

The V gene is TRBV19, the J gene TRBJ1-2; perhaps TRBD1 as D (6 bases). Germline CDR1 is LNHDA and CDR2 is SQIVND (reference sequence). The CDR3 length is 15 residues. V was cut by 4 bases and J by 3 bases, with 15 bases left in between. This CDR3 reads CASSTQGVGDYGYTF. The CDR3 region has the DNA TGTGCCAGTAGTACACAGGGTGTCGGGGACTATGGCTACACCTTC.

This CDR3 reads CASRQGTYEQYF. As DNA, the CDR3 is TGTGCCAGCAGACAGGGTACCTACGAGCAGTACTTC. This rearrangement joins TRBV2 to TRBJ2-7, with D perhaps TRBD1 (6 bases). This CDR3 has 12 residues. The V and J ends lost 6 bases and 2 bases respectively, with 8 bases between them. Looked up from germline, CDR1 is SNHLY and CDR2 is FYNNEI.

J is TRBJ1-1 and V is TRBV11-2, with D possibly matching TRBD1 (6 bases). CDR1 and CDR2 (germline): SGHAT, FQNNGV. V lost 5 bases to trimming and J lost 3 bases, with 16 bases between them. The CDR3 loop spans 15 amino acids. As DNA, the CDR3 is TGTGCCAGCAGCCCCAGTCTGAGGACAGACACTGAAGCTTTCTTT. Translating gives CASSPSLRTDTEAFF.

V is TRBV7-9 and J is TRBJ1-2; tentative D call: TRBD1 (5 bases). The CDR3 runs to 14 residues. Looked up from germline, CDR1 is SEHNR and CDR2 is FQNEAQ (reference sequence). Trimming took off 2 bases at V and 4 bases at J, with 11 bases between the two ends. CDR3 coding DNA: TGTGCCAGCAGCTTACTGCAGGGTGCCTATGGCTACACCTTC. Protein: CASSLLQGAYGYTF.

In this sample, this clone turned up once. In nucleotides, the CDR3 is TGTGCCAGCTCACCACCGGGTTGGGCCTATGGCTACACCTTC. Amino acid sequence: CASSPPGWAYGYTF. The genes are TRBV18 and TRBJ1-2; unclear D gene. Between the trimmed V and J ends, which lost 0 bases and 4 bases, there was a span of 9 bases. This CDR3 comprises 14 residues. Germline V CDR1 and CDR2: KGHSH, LQKENI. Variable domain in full (rest from reference TRBV18 and TRBJ1-2): NAGVMQNPRHLVRRRGQEARLRCSPMKGHSHVYWYRQLPEEGLKFMVYLQKENIIDESGMPKERFSAEFPKEGPSILRIQQVVRGDSAAYFCASSPPGWAYGYTFGSGTRLTVV.

This rearrangement joins TRBV29-1 to TRBJ2-3, with a possible D match to TRBD2 (6 bases). The CDR3 covers 13 residues. Trimming stripped 1 base from V and 8 bases from J, with 13 bases between. Germline V CDR1 and CDR2: SQVTM, ANQGSEA. DNA of the CDR3: TGCAGCGTTGAAGTAATCGGGAGAGGTACGCAGTATTTT. It codes for CSVEVIGRGTQYF.

J is TRBJ2-3 and V is TRBV9, with 8 bases aligning to TRBD2. Germline CDR1 and CDR2: SGDLS and YYNGEE. The trim removed 2 bases at V and 0 bases at J, leaving 11 bases unmatched. The CDR3 has 18 residues. The CDR3 here is CASSVQARSGASTDTQYF. In nucleotides, the CDR3 is TGTGCCAGCAGCGTCCAAGCCCGTAGCGGGGCTAGCACAGATACGCAGTATTTT.

This chain joins TRBV2 and TRBJ1-4; D gene uncertain. This CDR3 has 14 residues. Germline V gene lookup returns CDR1 SNHLY and CDR2 FYNNEI. Deletions cut 4 bases from V and 7 bases from J, with 13 bases between. The CDR3 DNA reads TGTGCCAGCAGTGTGGGCCCGGAGGGTGAAAAACTGTTTTTT. It encodes CASSVGPEGEKLFF.